This T cell receptor beta chain comes out of a study of blood T cell repertoires in COVID-19. The wider study: Samples representing acute and convalescent COVID-19 were sourced from the United States, Italy and Spain. Sources were T cells, B-cell-depleted T cells, or PBMCs; the material itself was cDNA or gDNA.

Membership in each cohort depended on participant-reported clinical history. In the original workflow: Amplifying reference gene primers gave estimates of nucleated cell counts. The table came from immunoSEQ multiplex PCR; TCRdb's copy has only in-frame clones and leaves some out. That table gives V, J and clone size, and the DNA gave D and trimming. The sample has about 200,000 clones, 65% to 85% seen once. The germline V gene has CDR1 SGHDT and CDR2 YYEEEE. This CDR3 has 15 amino acids. V lost 0 bases to trimming and J lost 6 bases, with 12 bases between them. This chain connects TRBV5-6 to TRBJ2-2, with D perhaps TRBD1 (5 bases). Sequencing input: PBMCs or T cells enriched from blood (not recorded which). The TCR sequence derives from a man aged 35 to 55 who had recovered from COVID-19. The CDR3 sequence is CASSLVFQGAGELFF. The CDR3 coding sequence is TGTGCCAGCAGCTTGGTGTTTCAGGGTGCCGGGGAGCTGTTTTTT.